The 10 T cell receptor beta chains below come from one sample, sequenced in a study of blood T cell repertoires in COVID-19. Only in-frame clones appear in the TCRdb table, and some are missing; sequencing was by immunoSEQ multiplex PCR. The sample shows under 250,000 clones, around 90% of them seen only once. What was sequenced was peripheral blood. The origin of the receptors is a man aged 60 to 69 who had recovered from COVID-19.

The rearrangement uses TRBV6-6 and TRBJ2-5; 8 nucleotides line up with TRBD2. This CDR3 region has 15 residues. In germline, CDR1 is MNHNY, CDR2 SVGAGI (reference sequence). V lost 0 bases to trimming and J lost 5 bases; unmatched junction nucleotides: 5. The DNA for the CDR3 is TGTGCCAGCAGTTACTCCACCCTAGCGGGCGAGACCCAGTACTTC. Translation: CASSYSTLAGETQYF.

J is TRBJ1-5 and V is TRBV7-2; possible D gene TRBD1, 5 bases. The CDR3 consists of 13 residues. Trimming left V 2 bases short and J 6 bases short, with 8 bases between. Germline V gene lookup returns CDR1 SGHTA and CDR2 FQGNSA. The DNA of the CDR3 is TGTGCCAGCAGCTTACAGGGTCCTCAGCCCCAGCATTTT. Protein: CASSLQGPQPQHF.

The CDR3 protein is CASSQRTAGYTF. The CDR3 nucleotides are TGTGCCAGCAGTCAACGGACAGCTGGCTACACCTTC. The chain couples TRBV12-3 or TRBV12-4 to TRBJ1-2, with D perhaps TRBD1 (6 bases). Trimming shortened V by 5 bases and J by 7 bases, and 11 bases separated the two germline ends. This CDR3 is 12 amino acids long.

This sequence joins TRBV6-4 and TRBJ2-3; no clear D gene. V was trimmed by 3 bases and J by 9 bases, leaving 13 bases between them. The CDR3 has 13 amino acids. Germline CDR1 is MRHNA and CDR2 is SNTAGT. CDR3 sequence: CASSESPESTQYF. CDR3 in DNA: TGTGCCAGCAGTGAATCCCCGGAGTCGACGCAGTATTTT.

This sequence joins TRBV7-2 and TRBJ2-6; the match to TRBD2 covers 10 bases. The CDR3 sequence is 17 residues long. Trimming took 6 bases from V and 0 from J; bases not matched to a gene: 5. Germline V gives CDR1 SGHTA, CDR2 FQGNSA. This CDR3 reads CASSIAGGASGANVLTF. CDR3 DNA sequence: TGTGCCAGCAGTATAGCGGGAGGCGCCTCTGGGGCCAACGTCCTGACTTTC.

V gene TRBV27 combines with J gene TRBJ1-4; D unresolved. This CDR3 has 14 amino acids. Germline CDR1 and CDR2: MNHEY and SMNVEV (reference sequence). Trimming shortened V by 2 bases and J by 8 bases, and 12 bases separated the two germline ends. The CDR3: CASSLKRTGEKLFF. The CDR3, as DNA: TGTGCCAGCAGTTTAAAGCGGACGGGAGAAAAACTGTTTTTT.

The V gene is TRBV23-1, the J gene TRBJ1-1; the match to TRBD1 covers 7 bases. TRBV23-1 is identified as an open reading frame with a role that is uncertain. The J segment lost 11 bases and the V segment lost 0 bases, leaving 9 bases of the junction unmatched. The CDR3 is 14 amino acids. This chain's CDR3 is CASSQSKEGASAFF. CDR3 sequence (DNA): TGCGCCAGCAGTCAATCGAAGGAGGGGGCCTCCGCTTTCTTT.

This chain joins TRBV5-1 and TRBJ1-2; 8 nucleotides match TRBD1. Losses at the gene ends were 3 bases for V and 3 bases for J; bases not matched to a gene: 10. Germline-derived CDR1 and CDR2 are SGHRS and YFSETQ. The CDR3 length is 16 residues. CDR3 sequence reads: CASSWGWTGSDYGYTF. CDR3 DNA: TGCGCCAGCAGCTGGGGCTGGACAGGGAGTGACTATGGCTACACCTTC.

The rearrangement links TRBV5-8 to TRBJ1-5; TRBD1 agrees at 9 bases. The V segment lost 4 bases and the J segment 8 bases; nucleotides outside the gene matches: 13. This CDR3 is 16 amino acids long. The V gene's germline CDR1 is SGHTS and CDR2 YDEGEE. CDR3 residues: CASSPGQGPFWEPQHF. The CDR3 bases are TGTGCCAGCAGCCCCGGACAGGGGCCGTTCTGGGAGCCCCAGCATTTT.

This chain joins TRBV7-2 and TRBJ2-3, with 7 bases aligning to TRBD2. Trimming took 6 bases from V and 3 from J; bases not matched to a gene: 3. The CDR3 has 13 residues. Per germline, CDR1 SGHTA and CDR2 FQGNSA. The CDR3 here is CASRRLATDTQYF. The CDR3 coding sequence is TGTGCCAGCAGGCGACTAGCTACAGATACGCAGTATTTT.